Below, 17 T cell receptor beta chains from the same sample are listed, as sequenced in a study of blood T cells in healthy people across ages. A second PCR, run for about 6 to 11 cycles, used a sample-barcoded 5' primer plus a J-beta primer mix. TCRdb fed the 5' RACE reads into MiXCR, producing one record per CDR3 protein. The table shows 1.5 million or so distinct CDR3 sequences, with roughly 40% occurring only once. Input material: blood. The source of these receptors is a woman younger than 35 in good health.

The chain has TRBV5-1 and TRBJ1-1; weak D call: TRBD1 (5 bases). The CDR3 runs to 14 residues. The germline V gene encodes CDR1 SGHRS and CDR2 YFSETQ. The V end lost 1 base, the J end lost 5 bases, and 12 bases lay between the germline ends. The CDR3 region is CASSLWGGPTEAFF. The CDR3 nucleotides read TGCGCCAGCAGCTTGTGGGGGGGTCCAACTGAAGCTTTCTTT.

This chain links TRBV27 with TRBJ2-3; D gene unclear. V was trimmed by 5 bases and J by 6 bases, leaving 6 bases between them. Germline V gene data show CDR1 as MNHEY and CDR2 as SMNVEV (reference sequence). CDR3 size: 11 residues. Here the CDR3 reads CASSIFDTQYF. CDR3 coding DNA: TGTGCCAGCAGTATTTTCGATACGCAGTATTTT.

This clonotype was detected only a few times. The V gene is TRBV7-9, the J gene TRBJ2-1; D is ambiguous. Trimming cost V 2 bases and J 9 bases, with 11 bases left between them. Germline CDR1 is SEHNR and CDR2 is FQNEAQ (reference sequence). This CDR3 is built from 13 residues. This chain's CDR3 is CASSLMAFTEQFF. The CDR3 DNA reads TGTGCCAGCAGCTTAATGGCGTTTACTGAGCAGTTCTTC.

This clonotype was detected many times. The V and J genes are TRBV29-1 and TRBJ2-1; D gene unclear. V lost 3 bases and J 4 bases, leaving 10 bases between the germline ends. This CDR3 is 13 amino acids long. Germline CDR1 SQVTM, CDR2 ANQGSEA. DNA of the CDR3: TGCAGCGTTGATTGGCTGGGTTACAATGAGCAGTTCTTC. Protein product: CSVDWLGYNEQFF.

V gene TRBV10-3 combines with J gene TRBJ2-3, with 13 bases aligning to TRBD2. J was trimmed by 6 bases and V by 11 bases; bases with no gene match: 8. This CDR3 region has 14 residues. Per germline, CDR1 ENHRY and CDR2 SYGVKD. CDR3 loop: CASLEGLAGDTQYF. The CDR3 DNA sequence: TGTGCCTCCCTTGAGGGACTAGCGGGGGATACGCAGTATTTT.

The genes are TRBV4-1 and TRBJ2-3; tentative D call: TRBD2 (6 bases). V was trimmed by 4 bases and J by 2 bases, leaving 19 bases between them. Germline V CDR1 and CDR2: MGHRA, YSYEKL. The CDR3 totals 17 residues. The CDR3 bases are TGCGCCAGCAGCCCCTCCTCAAGCGGGTCCCTCACAGATACGCAGTATTTT. Protein: CASSPSSSGSLTDTQYF.

The chain recombines TRBV7-9 with TRBJ2-3; maybe TRBD2 (6 bases). CDR1 and CDR2 (germline): SEHNR, FQNEAQ (reference sequence). The ends were cut back, 5 bases at V and 0 bases at J, with 12 bases in the middle. The CDR3 consists of 15 residues. The CDR3 DNA reads as TGTGCCAGCAGCGCCGGGACTCCTAGCACAGATACGCAGTATTTT. Amino acids: CASSAGTPSTDTQYF. The whole variable domain, remainder taken from reference TRBV7-9 and TRBJ2-3, is DTGVSQNPRHKITKRGQNVTFRCDPISEHNRLYWYRQTLGQGPEFLTYFQNEAQLEKSRLLSDRFSAERPKGSFSTLEIQRTEQGDSAMYLCASSAGTPSTDTQYFGPGTRLTVL.

This clonotype was counted many times. This sequence joins TRBV25-1 and TRBJ2-7; the match to TRBD2 covers 7 bases. CDR1 and CDR2 from the germline V gene are MGHDK and SYGVNS. The CDR3 is 13 amino acids. The J segment lost 4 bases and the V segment lost 5 bases, leaving 5 bases of the junction unmatched. The chain's CDR3 is CASSRAGTYEQYF. The CDR3 bases are TGTGCCAGCAGTAGAGCGGGGACTTACGAGCAGTACTTC.

This clonotype was detected only a few times. The DNA for the CDR3 is TGCAGCGTTCCGGGACCACACCCCTACGAGCAGTACTTC. This encodes CSVPGPHPYEQYF. V usage is TRBV29-1 and J usage is TRBJ2-7, with D possibly being TRBD1 or TRBD2 (5 bases each). Germline CDR1 is SQVTM and CDR2 is ANQGSEA. The CDR3 is 13 residues long. The V gene lost 5 bases and the J gene lost 2 bases, with 13 bases spanning the gap.

The CDR3 bases are TGCAGTGCTCGTATAGCGGGAGGGAGGAACGAGCAGTACTTC. Its protein is CSARIAGGRNEQYF. The V and J genes are TRBV20-1 and TRBJ2-4, with 11 bases identical to TRBD2. Judging by the DNA end, TRBJ2-7 fits better; the J call may be wrong. Germline loops: CDR1 DFQATT, CDR2 SNEGSKA (reference sequence). The CDR3 has 14 amino acids.

The V gene is TRBV27, the J gene TRBJ2-2, with unresolved D. In germline, CDR1 is MNHEY, CDR2 SMNVEV (reference sequence). The V end lost 0 bases, the J end lost 8 bases, and 7 bases lay between the germline ends. The CDR3 consists of 13 residues. CDR3 coding DNA: TGTGCCAGCAGTTTATCGTTAGGGGGGGAGCTGTTTTTT. Translated: CASSLSLGGELFF.

The chain recombines TRBV7-2 with TRBJ1-1; D possibly corresponds to TRBD1 (5 bases). Germline CDR1 and CDR2: SGHTA and FQGNSA. Trimming left V 0 bases short and J 3 bases short, with 17 bases between. The CDR3 extends over 17 amino acids. CDR3 protein: CASSLAVSSTGHTEAFF. CDR3 DNA sequence: TGTGCCAGCAGCTTAGCCGTTTCCAGCACAGGCCACACTGAAGCTTTCTTT.

The chain has TRBV30 and TRBJ2-1, with a tentative D call TRBD2 (5 bases). Germline V gene data show CDR1 as GTSNPN and CDR2 as SVGIG (reference sequence). This CDR3 has 13 amino acids. Trimming left V 0 bases short and J 8 bases short, with 11 bases between. CDR3 bases: TGTGCCTGGAGTGTTGACTCCGGGGATGAGCAGTTCTTC. It translates to CAWSVDSGDEQFF.

The chain employs TRBV20-1 and TRBJ1-3, with a possible D match to TRBD1 (6 bases). Germline V lookup: CDR1 DFQATT, CDR2 SNEGSKA (reference sequence). The CDR3 length is 15 residues. V lost 6 bases and J lost 4, with 19 bases in between. The CDR3 reads CSAGSGGAGGNTIYF. The CDR3 nucleotides read TGCAGTGCCGGCAGTGGGGGGGCAGGGGGAAACACCATATATTTT.

The V gene is TRBV29-1, the J gene TRBJ1-2; 10 bases are a match to TRBD1. Trimming took 2 bases from V and 4 from J; bases not matched to a gene: 4. Germline lookup yields CDR1 SQVTM and CDR2 ANQGSEA. This CDR3 region has 14 residues. CDR3 in DNA: TGCAGCGTTGAACTCGGGACAGGGGCCTATGGCTACACCTTC. Its translation: CSVELGTGAYGYTF.

This chain joins TRBV4-1 and TRBJ2-1; D gene ambiguous. Germline V gives CDR1 MGHRA, CDR2 YSYEKL. The CDR3 runs to 13 residues. V was clipped by 0 bases and J by 13 bases, with 13 bases between them. The CDR3 sequence is CASSQDPGDGQFF. CDR3 coding DNA: TGCGCCAGCAGCCAAGACCCTGGGGATGGTCAGTTCTTC.

V is TRBV5-1 and J is TRBJ2-4, with 11 bases matching TRBD2. The germline CDR1 and CDR2 sequences are SGHRS and YFSETQ. The CDR3 contains 18 residues. V shed 0 bases and J 2 bases; nucleotides not matched to a gene: 7. This chain's CDR3 is CASSLEGTSGGSKNIQYF. The CDR3 nucleotides read TGCGCCAGCAGCTTGGAGGGTACTAGCGGGGGATCCAAAAACATTCAGTACTTC.